The 25 T cell receptor beta chains below were found in one sample sequenced in a study of T cells in pancreatic ductal adenocarcinoma. No neoadjuvant therapy was given to the selected pancreatic ductal adenocarcinoma patients before their surgery. Sequencing used immunoSEQ multiplex PCR; TCRdb keeps in-frame clones, though not all of them. The table records about 11,000 clones, roughly 88% of them present only once. The sequencing sample was made of PBMCs. The receptors derive from a human donor with pancreatic ductal adenocarcinoma.

The chain links TRBV9 to TRBJ2-2, with D hard to call. There are 15 residues in the CDR3. Germline CDR1 and CDR2: SGDLS and YYNGEE. The V end was cut by 3 bases, the J end by 2 bases, with 11 bases between. The DNA of the CDR3 is TGTGCCAGCAGCGCGACACCGGATAACACCGGGGAGCTGTTTTTT. It is translated as CASSATPDNTGELFF.

The chain uses TRBV19 and TRBJ2-3, with 10 bases aligning to TRBD1. CDR3 length: 15 residues. CDR1 is LNHDA and CDR2 is SQIVND in the germline V gene (reference sequence). V was pared by 5 bases and J by 2 bases, with 4 bases of the junction left unmatched. CDR3 nucleotides: TGTGCCAGTAGTCCGGGACAGGGGCACACAGATACGCAGTATTTT. This codes for CASSPGQGHTDTQYF. Looking up the rest from reference TRBV19 and TRBJ2-3 gives the full variable domain: DGGITQSPKYLFRKEGQNVTLSCEQNLNHDAMYWYRQDPGQGLRLIYYSQIVNDFQKGDIAEGYSVSREKKESFPLTVTSAQKNPTAFYLCASSPGQGHTDTQYFGPGTRLTVL.

This chain connects TRBV7-3 to TRBJ2-7, with 7 bases matching TRBD1. Trimming took 5 bases from V and 2 from J; bases not matched to a gene: 6. The CDR3 sequence is 14 residues long. Germline V gives CDR1 SGHTA, CDR2 FQGTGA. The CDR3 DNA is TGTGCCAGCAGCCCCCGACAGGGACCCTACGAGCAGTACTTC. Its translation: CASSPRQGPYEQYF.

The CDR3 spells CASSTGTSTDTQYF. The CDR3 nucleotides read TGTGCCAGCAGCACCGGGACTAGCACAGATACGCAGTATTTT. The chain couples TRBV7-9 to TRBJ2-3, with a possible D match to TRBD2 (6 bases). Germline assignment: CDR1 SEHNR and CDR2 FQNEAQ (reference sequence). Trimming removed 5 bases from V and 0 bases from J, with 9 bases in between. The CDR3 spans 14 residues.

The rearrangement joins TRBV7-2 to TRBJ1-2; TRBD1 aligns across 9 bases. The junction had 14 bases not matched to a gene; V was cut back by 5 bases and J by 4 bases. The germline CDR1 and CDR2 sequences are SGHTA and FQGNSA. The CDR3 covers 17 residues. The CDR3 sequence: CASSPGGGQGVIYGYTF. As DNA, the CDR3 is TGTGCCAGCAGCCCCGGGGGGGGACAGGGAGTTATCTATGGCTACACCTTC. Full variable domain (missing parts from reference TRBV7-2 and TRBJ1-2): GAGVSQSPSNKVTEKGKDVELRCDPISGHTALYWYRQSLGQGLEFLIYFQGNSAPDKSGLPSDRFSAERTGGSVSTLTIQRTQQEDSAVYLCASSPGGGQGVIYGYTFGSGTRLTVV.

The gene calls are TRBV5-1 and TRBJ2-7; TRBD1 is a possible D gene (6 bases). CDR3 length equals 13 residues. V was shortened by 4 bases and J by 1 base, with 9 bases between the two germline ends. The germline CDR1 and CDR2 sequences are SGHRS and YFSETQ. CDR3 loop: CASSPDRSYEQYF. CDR3 bases: TGCGCCAGCAGCCCGGACAGATCCTACGAGCAGTACTTC.

The chain combines TRBV25-1 with TRBJ2-7; D is possibly TRBD2 (5 bases). Between the trimmed V and J ends, which lost 6 bases and 3 bases, there was a span of 15 bases. Germline V gene data show CDR1 as MGHDK and CDR2 as SYGVNS. There are 14 residues in the CDR3. The CDR3 loop reads CASSLKRLLYEQYF. CDR3 in DNA: TGTGCCAGCAGCCTAAAAAGACTACTCTACGAGCAGTACTTC.

V is TRBV20-1 and J is TRBJ1-2, with 7 bases identical to TRBD1. This CDR3 has 11 residues. V trimming: 5 bases; J trimming: 13 bases; junction bases outside the gene matches: 10. Germline V lookup: CDR1 DFQATT, CDR2 SNEGSKA (reference sequence). The chain's CDR3 is CSAPDRRKSTF. CDR3 DNA: TGCAGTGCTCCGGACAGGCGCAAGAGCACCTTC.

In its sample, this clone was seen once. The chain joins TRBV5-1 to TRBJ1-5, with a tentative D call TRBD1 (5 bases). Trimming took 0 bases from V and 5 from J, leaving 9 bases between them. The CDR3 is 14 residues long. Germline CDR1 is SGHRS and CDR2 is YFSETQ. CDR3 nucleotide sequence: TGCGCCAGCAGCTTGGGGGGGTCAGATCAGCCCCAGCATTTT. Amino acid sequence: CASSLGGSDQPQHF.

V gene TRBV28 combines with J gene TRBJ1-5, with D unclear. Between the trimmed V and J ends, which lost 3 bases and 3 bases, there was a span of 12 bases. Germline V gene data show CDR1 as MDHEN and CDR2 as SYDVKM. CDR3 length: 15 amino acids. The CDR3 DNA reads as TGTGCCAGCAGTTTCGTTGGAAGGGACAATCAGCCCCAGCATTTT. It is translated as CASSFVGRDNQPQHF.

This clone has a single count. The gene calls are TRBV5-6 and TRBJ2-2, with D tentatively TRBD1 (5 bases). Germline loops: CDR1 SGHDT, CDR2 YYEEEE. V lost 0 bases and J 3 bases, leaving 6 bases between the germline ends. This CDR3 contains 14 residues. This CDR3 is CASSLGQYTGELFF. The CDR3 DNA is TGTGCCAGCAGCTTGGGACAGTACACCGGGGAGCTGTTTTTT. The entire variable domain, with the rest obtained from reference TRBV5-6 and TRBJ2-2, is as follows: DAGVTQSPTHLIKTRGQQVTLRCSPKSGHDTVSWYQQALGQGPQFIFQYYEEEERQRGNFPDRFSGHQFPNYSSELNVNALLLGDSALYLCASSLGQYTGELFFGEGSRLTVL.

The chain uses TRBV6-1 and TRBJ1-2, with D tentatively TRBD1 (5 bases). Between the trimmed V and J ends, which lost 9 bases and 2 bases, there was a span of 13 bases. From germline, CDR1 is MNHNS and CDR2 SASEGT. This CDR3 spans 13 amino acids. The CDR3 coding sequence is TGTGCCAGATCTTCCGGGACCAACTATGGCTACACCTTC. Its protein product is CARSSGTNYGYTF.

This rearrangement joins TRBV11-2 to TRBJ1-5; D not resolved. The CDR3 consists of 14 residues. The germline V gene has CDR1 SGHAT and CDR2 FQNNGV. Trimming shortened V by 6 bases and J by 6 bases, and 15 bases separated the two germline ends. CDR3 sequence reads: CASSLGPNGQPQHF. The CDR3 bases are TGTGCCAGCAGTCTTGGCCCGAACGGTCAGCCCCAGCATTTT.

This chain connects TRBV19 to TRBJ2-1; D is possibly TRBD1 or TRBD2 (5 bases each). V gave up 4 bases and J gave up 0 bases, with 16 bases separating them. This CDR3 spans 17 amino acids. The germline V gene encodes CDR1 LNHDA and CDR2 SQIVND (reference sequence). This CDR3 is CASSKGSKGRSYNEQFF. The CDR3 region has the DNA TGTGCCAGTAGTAAGGGGAGTAAGGGCCGCTCCTACAATGAGCAGTTCTTC.

V is TRBV6-1 and J is TRBJ2-3; no reliable D call. The CDR3 is 8 amino acids. Germline lookup yields CDR1 MNHNS and CDR2 SASEGT. The CDR3 loop reads CAPDTQYF. The CDR3 nucleotides read TGTGCTCCAGATACGCAGTATTTT.

The DNA of the CDR3 is TGTGCCAGCAGCTCCAGGACAGCTGGAAACACCATATATTTT. Its translation is CASSSRTAGNTIYF. This chain joins TRBV5-6 and TRBJ1-3; possible D gene TRBD1, 6 bases. Germline V gene data show CDR1 as SGHDT and CDR2 as YYEEEE. V shed 3 bases and J shed 2 bases, with 9 bases lying between them. This CDR3 is built from 14 residues.

The rearrangement links TRBV10-3 to TRBJ1-1; a weak D match, TRBD1 (5 bases). The CDR3 sequence is 12 residues long. Germline CDR1 reads ENHRY; CDR2 reads SYGVKD. V was trimmed by 1 base and J by 7 bases, leaving 7 bases between them. CDR3 region: CAISEWGIEAFF. Here the CDR3 DNA reads TGTGCCATCAGTGAGTGGGGGATTGAAGCTTTCTTT.

The chain is built from TRBV28 and TRBJ2-7, with D possibly TRBD1 on 7 matching bases. This CDR3 comprises 16 residues. V lost 7 bases and J lost 7, with 26 bases in between. Germline V gene data show CDR1 as MDHEN and CDR2 as SYDVKM. CDR3 residues: CASTQFRGDFVREQYF. The CDR3, as DNA: TGTGCCAGCACTCAATTCAGGGGGGACTTCGTAAGGGAGCAGTACTTC.

The chain uses TRBV10-2 and TRBJ2-7, with a tentative D call TRBD1 (6 bases). Germline-derived CDR1 and CDR2 are WSHSY and SAAADI. Trimming took off 10 bases at V and 2 bases at J, with 9 bases between the two ends. The CDR3 is 11 residues long. The CDR3 DNA follows: TGCGCCACCAAGGGGGCCTACGAGCAGTACTTC. It yields the protein CATKGAYEQYF.

This chain joins TRBV15 and TRBJ2-3; D may be TRBD2 (6 bases). CDR3 length: 15 residues. The germline V gene encodes CDR1 LNHNV and CDR2 YYDKDF (reference sequence). V was shortened by 1 base and J by 4 bases, with 12 bases between the two germline ends. CDR3 DNA sequence: TGTGCCACCAGCAGAGTCCGCCGGGACTCAGATACGCAGTATTTT. Encoded protein: CATSRVRRDSDTQYF.

The chain combines TRBV6-5 with TRBJ2-1; D is unresolved. Germline values: CDR1 MNHEY, CDR2 SVGAGI. V lost 7 bases to trimming and J lost 1 base, with 8 bases between them. The CDR3 covers 13 residues. CDR3 sequence (DNA): TGTGCCAGCACTTCAGATTCCTACAATGAGCAGTTCTTC. This gives the protein CASTSDSYNEQFF.

This chain connects TRBV7-3 to TRBJ2-5; 11 nucleotides line up with TRBD2. J was trimmed by 4 bases and V by 2 bases; bases with no gene match: 0. Germline loops: CDR1 SGHTA, CDR2 FQGTGA. The CDR3 covers 14 residues. The CDR3 DNA reads as TGTGCCAGCAGCTTAGGACTAGCGGGAGAGACCCAGTACTTC. Its protein is CASSLGLAGETQYF.

The V call is TRBV9, the J call TRBJ1-2; D is unclear. CDR3 length equals 15 residues. CDR1 is SGDLS and CDR2 is YYNGEE in the germline V gene. The V end lost 0 bases, the J end lost 0 bases, and 9 bases lay between the germline ends. The CDR3 is CASSVDDGTNYGYTF. The CDR3 nucleotides read TGTGCCAGCAGCGTAGATGATGGAACTAACTATGGCTACACCTTC.

The genes are TRBV5-5 and TRBJ1-1; D remains unclear. The CDR3 has 15 amino acids. CDR1 is SGHKS, CDR2 YYEKEE, per germline (reference sequence). V gave up 5 bases and J gave up 1 base, with 15 bases separating them. CDR3 sequence reads: CASRKGGERNTEAFF. For the CDR3, the DNA is TGTGCCAGCAGAAAAGGCGGGGAGAGGAACACTGAAGCTTTCTTT. The variable domain in full, completed from reference TRBV5-5 and TRBJ1-1, reads DAGVTQSPTHLIKTRGQQVTLRCSPISGHKSVSWYQQVLGQGPQFIFQYYEKEERGRGNFPDRFSARQFPNYSSELNVNALLLGDSALYLCASRKGGERNTEAFFGQGTRLTVV.

A few counts support this clone. The chain couples TRBV28 to TRBJ2-3; 7 nucleotides agree with TRBD2. The CDR3 spans 15 residues. Per germline, CDR1 MDHEN and CDR2 SYDVKM. V trimming: 6 bases; J trimming: 3 bases; junction bases outside the gene matches: 9. CDR3: CASSLPSGHTDTQYF. CDR3 sequence (DNA): TGTGCCAGCAGCCTCCCTAGCGGACATACAGATACGCAGTATTTT.